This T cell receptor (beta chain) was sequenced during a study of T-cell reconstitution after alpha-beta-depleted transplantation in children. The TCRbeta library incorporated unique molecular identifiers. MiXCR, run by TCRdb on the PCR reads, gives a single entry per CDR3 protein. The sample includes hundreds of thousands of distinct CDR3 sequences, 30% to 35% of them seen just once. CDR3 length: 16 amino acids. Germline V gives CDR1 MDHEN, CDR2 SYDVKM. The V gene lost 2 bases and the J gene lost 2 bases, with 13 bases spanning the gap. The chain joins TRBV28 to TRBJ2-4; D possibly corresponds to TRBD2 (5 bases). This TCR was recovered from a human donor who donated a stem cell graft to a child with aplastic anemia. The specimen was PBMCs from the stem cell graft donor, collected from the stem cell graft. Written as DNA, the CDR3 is TGTGCCAGCAGTTTAGGGCCAGGAGGAACCAAAAACATTCAGTACTTC. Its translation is CASSLGPGGTKNIQYF. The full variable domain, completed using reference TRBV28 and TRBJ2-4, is DVKVTQSSRYLVKRTGEKVFLECVQDMDHENMFWYRQDPGLGLRLIYFSYDVKMKEKGDIPEGYSVSREKKERFSLILESASTNQTSMYLCASSLGPGGTKNIQYFGAGTRLSVL.